This T cell receptor beta chain was captured by sequencing in a study of T cell repertoires in cytomegalovirus infection. Across the study: The authors relied on CMV epitopes, both recently identified HLA-C-restricted and well-studied HLA-B-restricted. Carrying CMV and the relevant HLA type showed in public TCR beta signatures. Broader study findings: HLA-C-restricted CMV-specific TCR beta clonotypes were dominant in the ex vivo response.

This clonotype was detected only a few times. Its matching antigen is unknown. From germline, CDR1 is SEHNR and CDR2 FQNEAQ (reference sequence). CDR3 size: 19 residues. Trimming took 4 bases from V and 7 from J; bases not matched to a gene: 16. TCRdb analysed the reads with MiXCR anew, one entry per CDR3 protein. The table has approximately 990,000 distinct CDR3 sequences, roughly 30% seen once. The clonotype originates from a human donor in good health (CMV status not recorded). Some clones in this sample may be carry-over from other donors' samples. Sequenced material: cultured CD8+ T cells from PBMCs, taken from culture after CMV antigen stimulation. This chain uses TRBV7-9 with TRBJ2-1; 13 bases agree with TRBD2. CDR3 nucleotides: TGTGCCAGCAGCTCCCCCGGGACTAGCGGGGCGGGCCCTCCAAATGAGCAGTTCTTC. This codes for CASSSPGTSGAGPPNEQFF.